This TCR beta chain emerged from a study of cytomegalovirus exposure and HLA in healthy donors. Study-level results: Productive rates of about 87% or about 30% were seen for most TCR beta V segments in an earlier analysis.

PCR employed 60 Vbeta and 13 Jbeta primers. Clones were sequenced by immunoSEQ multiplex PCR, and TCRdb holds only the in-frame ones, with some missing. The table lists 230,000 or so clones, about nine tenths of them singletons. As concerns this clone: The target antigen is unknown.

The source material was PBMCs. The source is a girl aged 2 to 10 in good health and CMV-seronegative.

CDR3 bases: TGTGCCTGGAGGAGGGATACGCAGTATTTT. This encodes CAWRRDTQYF. This chain connects TRBV30 to TRBJ2-3; D remains unclear. The CDR3 contains 10 residues. V dropped 3 bases and J dropped 6 bases, with 4 bases sitting between them. Per germline, CDR1 GTSNPN and CDR2 SVGIG (reference sequence).